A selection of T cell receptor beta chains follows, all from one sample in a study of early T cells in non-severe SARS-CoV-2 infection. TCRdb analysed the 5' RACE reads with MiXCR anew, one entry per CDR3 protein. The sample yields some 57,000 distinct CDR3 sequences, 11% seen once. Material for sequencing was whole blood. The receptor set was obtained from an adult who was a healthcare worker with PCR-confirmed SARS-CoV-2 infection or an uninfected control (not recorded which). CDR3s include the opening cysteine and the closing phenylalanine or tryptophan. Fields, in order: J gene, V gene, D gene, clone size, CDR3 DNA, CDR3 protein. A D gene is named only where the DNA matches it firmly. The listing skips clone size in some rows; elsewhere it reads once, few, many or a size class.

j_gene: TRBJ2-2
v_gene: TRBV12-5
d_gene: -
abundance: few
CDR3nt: TGTGCTAGTGGTTTGGTAACCGGGGAGCTGTTTTTT
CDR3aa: CASGLVTGELFF

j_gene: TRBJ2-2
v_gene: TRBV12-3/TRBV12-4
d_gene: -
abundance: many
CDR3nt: TGTGCCAGCAGCTTAGGATGGGAGCTGTTTTTT
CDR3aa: CASSLGWELFF

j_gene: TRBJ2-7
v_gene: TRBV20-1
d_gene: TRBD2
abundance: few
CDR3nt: TGCAGTGCTAGATCAGGATTAAATAGCGGGGGGCTCGCTTCTCACTACGAGCAGTACTTC
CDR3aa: CSARSGLNSGGLASHYEQYF

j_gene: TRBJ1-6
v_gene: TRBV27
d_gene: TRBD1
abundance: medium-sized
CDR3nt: TGTGCCAGTGGATCGGACAGGGGGCATTATTCACCCCTCCACTTT
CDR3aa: CASGSDRGHYSPLHF

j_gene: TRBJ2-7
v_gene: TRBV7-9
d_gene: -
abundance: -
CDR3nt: TGTGCCAGCAGCCCGCTCCCGGACGAGCAGTACTTC
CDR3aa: CASSPLPDEQYF

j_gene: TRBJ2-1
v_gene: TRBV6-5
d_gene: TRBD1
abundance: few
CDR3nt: TGTGCCAGCAGTTATTTTTACTCCGGGACAGGGGGATCCTATGAGCAGTTCTTC
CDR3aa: CASSYFYSGTGGSYEQFF

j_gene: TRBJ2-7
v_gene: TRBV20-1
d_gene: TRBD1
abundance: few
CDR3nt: TGCAGTGCTAGTCGGCTGCGAGGACAGGGCGCCCTAGGCGAGCAGTACTTC
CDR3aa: CSASRLRGQGALGEQYF

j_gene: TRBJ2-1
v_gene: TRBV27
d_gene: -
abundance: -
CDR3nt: TGTGCCAGCAGTTTATCGAAAGACAATGAGCAGTTCTTC
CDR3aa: CASSLSKDNEQFF

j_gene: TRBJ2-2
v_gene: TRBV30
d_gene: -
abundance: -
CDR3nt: TGTGCCTGGAGTGTTAGGTTGGGATCCGGGGAGCTGTTTTTT
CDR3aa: CAWSVRLGSGELFF

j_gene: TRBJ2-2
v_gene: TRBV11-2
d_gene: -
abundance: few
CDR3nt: TGTGCCAGCAGCTTGGGGGCCGCCGGGGAGCTGTTTTTT
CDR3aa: CASSLGAAGELFF

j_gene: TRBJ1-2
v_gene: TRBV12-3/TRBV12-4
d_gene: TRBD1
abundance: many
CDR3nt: TGTGCCAGCAGCCCTGACAGGGGAGGATGGTATGGCTACACCTTC
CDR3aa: CASSPDRGGWYGYTF

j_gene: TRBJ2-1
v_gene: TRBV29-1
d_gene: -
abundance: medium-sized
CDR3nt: TGCAGCTCTGGGGTGAGCTCCTACAATGAGCAGTTCTTC
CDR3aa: CSSGVSSYNEQFF

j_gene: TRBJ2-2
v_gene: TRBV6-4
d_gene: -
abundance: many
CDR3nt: TGTGCCAGCAGTGTGGCAGGGGAAACCGGGGAGCTGTTTTTT
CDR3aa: CASSVAGETGELFF

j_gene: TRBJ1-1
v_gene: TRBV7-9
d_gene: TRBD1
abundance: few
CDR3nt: TGTGCCAGCAGCTCAAACTCCGGGACAGGGGCCTTCATGAACACTGAAGCTTTCTTT
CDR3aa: CASSSNSGTGAFMNTEAFF

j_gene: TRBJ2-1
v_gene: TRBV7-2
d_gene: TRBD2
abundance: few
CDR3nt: TGTGCCAGCAGCTTTGGTGGCGGGGGGGCTGTTGAGCAGTTCTTC
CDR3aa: CASSFGGGGAVEQFF

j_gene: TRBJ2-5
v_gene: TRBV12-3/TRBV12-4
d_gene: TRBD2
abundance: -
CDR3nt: TGTGCCAGCAGTTCCGAGCGGGGCTTCCAAGAGACCCAGTACTTC
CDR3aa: CASSSERGFQETQYF

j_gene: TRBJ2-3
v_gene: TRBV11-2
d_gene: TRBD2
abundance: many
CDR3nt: TGTGCCAGCAGCTTCGCGGGGGGGGGCACAGATACGCAGTATTTT
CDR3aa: CASSFAGGGTDTQYF

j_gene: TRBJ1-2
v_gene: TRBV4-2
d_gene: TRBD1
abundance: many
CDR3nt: TGTGCCAGCAGCCAAGGTTTGGGACAGAACTATGGCTACACCTTC
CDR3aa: CASSQGLGQNYGYTF

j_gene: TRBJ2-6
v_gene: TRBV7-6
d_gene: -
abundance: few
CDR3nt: TGTGCCAGCAGCAAACGGGGGGCGCCTGGGGCCAACGTCCTGACTTTC
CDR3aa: CASSKRGAPGANVLTF

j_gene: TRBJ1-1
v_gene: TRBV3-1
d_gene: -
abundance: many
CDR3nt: TGTGCCAGCAGCCAAGATTATTCGGGGTTCGTGACCAGTTTCATGAACACTGAAGCTTTCTTT
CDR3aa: CASSQDYSGFVTSFMNTEAFF